The rows below give T cell receptor beta chains drawn from one sample of a study of cytomegalovirus exposure and HLA in healthy donors. TCRdb's copy holds only in-frame clones and misses some; the assay was immunoSEQ multiplex PCR. The table lists about 170,000 clones, about 72% of them singletons. Sequenced input: PBMCs. The origin of the receptors is a girl aged 5-17 years in good health and CMV-seronegative. Each CDR3 is given with its conserved first and last residue. The D gene is left open where the match is weak. Part of the rows lack a size; the others show once, few, many or a class for expanded clones.

J | D | V | size | DNA | CDR3
TRBJ2-7 | . | TRBV6-1 | . | TGTGCCAGCAGTGAATTGGGGGGACAGTCCTACGAGCAGTACTTC | CASSELGGQSYEQYF
TRBJ1-6 | TRBD1 | TRBV19 | . | TGTGCCAGTAGTATTGAGGACAGGGTGGCTAATTCACCCCTCCACTTT | CASSIEDRVANSPLHF
TRBJ1-1 | TRBD1 | TRBV6-1 | . | TGTGCCAGCAGCAGACAGGGATGGAGCACTGAAGCTTTCTTT | CASSRQGWSTEAFF
TRBJ2-7 | TRBD1 | TRBV5-1 | . | TGCGCCAGCAGCCACTACCCGGGACAGACGAGCGAGCAGTACTTC | CASSHYPGQTSEQYF
TRBJ1-2 | . | TRBV27 | . | TGTGCCAGCAGTGCAGGGCTTAAGGGTGGCTACACCTTC | CASSAGLKGGYTF
TRBJ1-1 | . | TRBV10-1 | . | TGCGCCAGATTGCGCGGGACTCCCCCCGGGGACTCGAACACTGAAGCTTTCTTT | CARLRGTPPGDSNTEAFF
TRBJ2-5 | TRBD2 | TRBV7-2 | . | TGTGCCAGCAGCTTCCCGGGAGGAGAGACCCAGTACTTC | CASSFPGGETQYF
TRBJ2-7 | TRBD1 | TRBV28 | few | TGTGCCAGCACAACAGGGACAGGGCTCGAGCAGTACTTC | CASTTGTGLEQYF
TRBJ2-3 | . | TRBV27 | . | TGTGCCAGTCAAGGGGGGGACACAGATACGCAGTATTTT | CASQGGDTDTQYF
TRBJ1-5 | . | TRBV6-5 | . | TGTGCCAGCAGTCAGGGCAGCAATCAGCCCCAGCATTTT | CASSQGSNQPQHF
TRBJ2-7 | . | TRBV19 | . | TGTGCCAGTACCGATACCGGAGGGTACGAGCAGTACTTC | CASTDTGGYEQYF
TRBJ1-1 | . | TRBV29-1 | . | TGCAGCGTTGAGCCCAGGTTCGGCACTGAAGCTTTCTTT | CSVEPRFGTEAFF
TRBJ2-7 | . | TRBV7-9 | . | TGTGCCAGCAGCTTATCCAGGGACGAGCAGTACTTC | CASSLSRDEQYF
TRBJ1-6 | . | TRBV7-6 | . | TGTGCCAGCAGCCGGGTCCCTCAGGGGAATTCACCCCTCCACTTT | CASSRVPQGNSPLHF
TRBJ2-7 | TRBD1 | TRBV4-1 | . | TGCGCCAGCAGCCAATCTCCGGGACAGGGGTACGAGCAGTACTTC | CASSQSPGQGYEQYF
TRBJ1-3 | TRBD1 | TRBV7-9 | . | TGTGCCAGCAGCTTAGCCGACAGGGAGGCTGGAAACACCATATATTTT | CASSLADREAGNTIYF